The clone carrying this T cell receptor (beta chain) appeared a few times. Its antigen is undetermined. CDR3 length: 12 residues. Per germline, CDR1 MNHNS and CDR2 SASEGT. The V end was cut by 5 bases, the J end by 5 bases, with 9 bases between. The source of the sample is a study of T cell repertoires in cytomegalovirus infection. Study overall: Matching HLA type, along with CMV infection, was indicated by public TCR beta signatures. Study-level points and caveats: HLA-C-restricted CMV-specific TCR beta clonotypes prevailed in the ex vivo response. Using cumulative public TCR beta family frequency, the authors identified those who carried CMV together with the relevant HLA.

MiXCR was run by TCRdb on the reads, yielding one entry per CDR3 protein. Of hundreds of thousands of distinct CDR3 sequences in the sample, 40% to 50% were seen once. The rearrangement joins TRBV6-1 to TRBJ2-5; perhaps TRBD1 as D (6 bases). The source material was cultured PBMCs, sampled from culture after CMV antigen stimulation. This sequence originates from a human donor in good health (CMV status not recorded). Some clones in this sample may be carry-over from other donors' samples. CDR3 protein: CASSQGKETQYF. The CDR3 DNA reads TGTGCCAGCAGTCAGGGGAAGGAGACCCAGTACTTC.